The 28 T cell receptor beta chains below come from one sample, sequenced in a study of beta chain features in type 1 diabetes. Regarding the study as a whole: When Type 1 diabetes patients were examined, their TCRB CDR3s proved moderately but significantly shorter in all four CD4+ subsets.

These receptors have no identified antigens. Sequencing targeted expressed TCRB transcripts, as all isolated RNA had been reverse transcribed. Sequencing used immunoSEQ multiplex PCR; TCRdb keeps in-frame clones, though not all of them. The profile shows about 170,000 clones, over 6% of them singletons. Input material: central memory CD4+ T cells from blood. These receptors came from a young man with type 1 diabetes.

The chain couples TRBV19 to TRBJ1-2; maybe TRBD1 (5 bases). Germline V gives CDR1 LNHDA, CDR2 SQIVND (reference sequence). V lost 4 bases and J 7 bases, leaving 10 bases between the germline ends. The CDR3 loop spans 12 amino acids. CDR3 nucleotides: TGTGCCAGTAGTAACCGACAGACTGGCTACACCTTC. It codes for CASSNRQTGYTF.

This clone was found many times. The chain recombines TRBV9 with TRBJ1-3; D possibly corresponds to TRBD1 (6 bases). Trimming took 2 bases from V and 2 from J, leaving 14 bases between them. Germline loops: CDR1 SGDLS, CDR2 YYNGEE. This CDR3 comprises 16 residues. CDR3 in DNA: TGTGCCAGCAGCGTCAGTCAACAGGGCGCTGGAAACACCATATATTTT. This translates into CASSVSQQGAGNTIYF. Complete variable domain (other parts from reference TRBV9 and TRBJ1-3): DSGVTQTPKHLITATGQRVTLRCSPRSGDLSVYWYQQSLDQGLQFLIQYYNGEERAKGNILERFSAQQFPDLHSELNLSSLELGDSALYFCASSVSQQGAGNTIYFGEGSWLTVV.

V and J are TRBV28 and TRBJ1-2; no definite D call. The V gene's germline CDR1 is MDHEN and CDR2 SYDVKM. Trimming removed 6 bases from V and 13 bases from J, with 15 bases in between. The CDR3 is made up of 11 amino acids. The chain's CDR3 is CASSPRGLGTF. The CDR3 DNA sequence: TGTGCCAGCAGCCCCCGGGGATTGGGCACCTTC.

V and J are TRBV20-1 and TRBJ1-2; TRBD1 might be the D (5 bases). This CDR3 is built from 10 residues. Germline CDR1 DFQATT, CDR2 SNEGSKA (reference sequence). The ends were cut back, 6 bases at V and 8 bases at J, with 10 bases in the middle. The CDR3 DNA sequence: TGCAGTGCACACCGGGGGGGCTACACCTTC. Its protein product is CSAHRGGYTF.

This chain links TRBV5-4 with TRBJ2-5; D call uncertain. CDR3 length: 13 amino acids. V was clipped by 0 bases and J by 2 bases, with 5 bases between them. CDR1 SGHNT and CDR2 YYREEE come from the germline V gene (reference sequence). CDR3 amino acids: CASSLGTQETQYF. For the CDR3, the DNA is TGTGCCAGCAGCTTGGGTACTCAAGAGACCCAGTACTTC.

For this clone: Other DNA sequences from this sample encode an identical CDR3 as well. The rearrangement uses TRBV6-5 and TRBJ2-7, with 11 bases aligning to TRBD2. With 6 bases clipped from V and 4 bases from J, the junction kept 8 bases outside the gene matches. From germline, CDR1 is MNHEY and CDR2 SVGAGI. There are 15 residues in the CDR3. CDR3 region: CASRKTLAGGYEQYF. The CDR3 DNA sequence: TGTGCCAGCAGAAAAACCCTAGCGGGGGGATACGAGCAGTACTTC.

The V gene is TRBV18, the J gene TRBJ2-1; 7 bases are shared with TRBD2. V dropped 3 bases and J dropped 7; count of bases not matched to a gene: 9. The CDR3 length is 15 residues. CDR1 is KGHSH and CDR2 is LQKENI in the germline V gene. The CDR3 sequence: CASSPPSSSGNEQFF. In nucleotides, the CDR3 is TGTGCCAGCTCACCCCCTAGTTCTAGCGGAAATGAGCAGTTCTTC.

This clone has only a few counts. This chain links TRBV7-2 with TRBJ2-7; TRBD2 aligns across 7 bases. V lost 1 base, J lost 0 bases, and 3 bases stayed unmatched. The CDR3 covers 15 residues. Germline V gene lookup returns CDR1 SGHTA and CDR2 FQGNSA. CDR3 nucleotide sequence: TGTGCCAGCAGCTTAGAAGCGGGGCGCTCCTACGAGCAGTACTTC. As protein: CASSLEAGRSYEQYF.

Here the CDR3 reads CATSSPQGAPRYNEQFF. The DNA for the CDR3 is TGTGCCACCAGCAGTCCCCAGGGCGCCCCCCGATACAATGAGCAGTTCTTC. The chain recombines TRBV15 with TRBJ2-1; TRBD1 is a possible D gene (5 bases). The length of the CDR3 is 17 residues. Germline V gives CDR1 LNHNV, CDR2 YYDKDF (reference sequence). The V end was cut by 3 bases, the J end by 4 bases, with 19 bases between.

This sequence joins TRBV21-1 and TRBJ1-2; the DNA was not compared with TRBD1, the D call given in the table. TRBV21-1 is a pseudogene segment. This CDR3 is built from 15 residues. The CDR3 sequence is CASARDKGPNYGYTF. The DNA for the CDR3 is TGTGCCAGCGCCCGGGACAAGGGGCCTAACTATGGCTACACCTTC.

In DNA form, the CDR3 reads TGTGCCAGCAGTGAGCGAGGGAGCTATGGCTACACCTTC. Its translation is CASSERGSYGYTF. The chain couples TRBV2 to TRBJ1-2; D gene unclear. Looked up from germline, CDR1 is SNHLY and CDR2 is FYNNEI. CDR3 length equals 13 residues. The V end was cut by 3 bases, the J end by 4 bases, with 9 bases between.

This clone was seen more than once but under ten times. The chain is built from TRBV25-1 and TRBJ2-1; 9 bases fit TRBD2. This CDR3 is built from 15 residues. Germline CDR1 is MGHDK and CDR2 is SYGVNS. With 5 bases clipped from V and 10 bases from J, the junction kept 12 bases outside the gene matches. The chain's CDR3 is CASSIWGLASGEQFF. DNA of the CDR3: TGTGCCAGCAGTATTTGGGGACTAGCAAGTGGGGAGCAGTTCTTC. Full variable domain (rest looked up from reference TRBV25-1 and TRBJ2-1): EADIYQTPRYLVIGTGKKITLECSQTMGHDKMYWYQQDPGMELHLIHYSYGVNSTEKGDLSSESTVSRIRTEHFPLTLESARPSHTSQYLCASSIWGLASGEQFFGPGTRLTVL.

This chain uses TRBV7-2 with TRBJ2-5; 10 bases line up with TRBD2. V shed 4 bases and J 3 bases; nucleotides not matched to a gene: 8. The germline V gene encodes CDR1 SGHTA and CDR2 FQGNSA. This CDR3 is 16 amino acids long. CDR3 bases: TGTGCCAGCAGCTCAGCACGGACTAGCGGAAAAGAGACCCAGTACTTC. Protein sequence: CASSSARTSGKETQYF.

The chain combines TRBV11-2 with TRBJ2-5, with a weak D call TRBD1 (5 bases). V was cut by 2 bases and J by 4 bases, with 11 bases left in between. The CDR3 is 14 residues long. Germline CDR1 is SGHAT and CDR2 is FQNNGV. The CDR3 loop reads CASSLIGVLETQYF. The CDR3, as DNA: TGTGCCAGCAGCTTAATAGGGGTTCTAGAGACCCAGTACTTC.

This clone came up a few times. The chain employs TRBV11-2 and TRBJ2-5; D might be TRBD2 (6 bases). The germline V gene has CDR1 SGHAT and CDR2 FQNNGV. The CDR3 totals 14 residues. V shed 3 bases and J shed 2 bases, with 10 bases lying between them. DNA of the CDR3: TGTGCCAGCAGCTTTTTAGCGGTACAAGAGACCCAGTACTTC. Translation gives CASSFLAVQETQYF.

The V call is TRBV15, the J call TRBJ2-3; D may be TRBD2 (7 bases). V shed 3 bases and J shed 2 bases, with 18 bases lying between them. CDR3 size: 17 residues. CDR1 LNHNV and CDR2 YYDKDF come from the germline V gene (reference sequence). The CDR3 loop reads CATSRSRGSGFTDTQYF. The CDR3 nucleotides are TGTGCCACCAGCAGGTCCAGGGGTAGCGGGTTCACAGATACGCAGTATTTT.

In its sample, this clone was seen a few times. V usage is TRBV4-1 and J usage is TRBJ2-7; 9 bases are shared with TRBD2. Germline loops: CDR1 MGHRA, CDR2 YSYEKL. The CDR3 runs 19 residues. V trimming: 0 bases; J trimming: 0 bases; junction bases outside the gene matches: 12. In DNA form, the CDR3 reads TGCGCCAGCAGCCAAGATCTGGAGCGGGAGGTACCCAACTCCTACGAGCAGTACTTC. As protein: CASSQDLEREVPNSYEQYF.

V usage is TRBV7-8 and J usage is TRBJ2-7, with D perhaps TRBD1 (6 bases). The V end lost 5 bases, the J end lost 5 bases, and 16 bases lay between the germline ends. The CDR3 contains 14 residues. Germline CDR1 SGHVS, CDR2 FQNEAQ. CDR3 protein: CASSAQRSGDEQYF. CDR3 coding DNA: TGTGCCAGCAGCGCCCAACGCTCAGGGGACGAGCAGTACTTC.

V usage is TRBV7-7 and J usage is TRBJ2-7; the match to TRBD2 covers 11 bases. This CDR3 is 16 amino acids long. Per germline, CDR1 SSHAT and CDR2 FNYEAQ (reference sequence). Trimming took 5 bases from V and 0 from J; bases not matched to a gene: 6. CDR3 DNA: TGTGCCAGCAGCCCAGGACTAGCGGGCAGCTCCTACGAGCAGTACTTC. Translating it yields CASSPGLAGSSYEQYF.

The chain has TRBV9 and TRBJ2-3; the match to TRBD2 covers 7 bases. This CDR3 has 17 residues. Looked up from germline, CDR1 is SGDLS and CDR2 is YYNGEE. The V gene end was trimmed by 3 bases and the J gene end by 0 bases; junction bases not matched to a gene: 10. The DNA of the CDR3 is TGTGCCAGCAGCGCCTTGACGCGGGGGTCTAGCACAGATACGCAGTATTTT. This translates into CASSALTRGSSTDTQYF.

The chain couples TRBV2 to TRBJ1-1; D is undetermined. The V and J ends lost 5 bases and 1 base respectively, with 11 bases between them. Per the germline V gene, CDR1 is SNHLY and CDR2 is FYNNEI. The CDR3 covers 14 residues. The CDR3: CASSKVTGNTEAFF. The CDR3 DNA is TGTGCCAGCAGTAAAGTGACGGGGAACACTGAAGCTTTCTTT.

The chain uses TRBV5-6 and TRBJ2-7; D remains unclear. Germline values: CDR1 SGHDT, CDR2 YYEEEE. The V end lost 3 bases, the J end lost 3 bases, and 16 bases lay between the germline ends. CDR3 size: 15 residues. The CDR3 protein is CASSSRVLTHYEQYF. In DNA, the CDR3 is TGTGCCAGCAGCTCCCGGGTCCTGACTCACTACGAGCAGTACTTC.

This clone has just a few counts. The V and J genes are TRBV6-5 and TRBJ2-5; D is perhaps TRBD2 (7 bases). Trimming removed 5 bases at V and 5 bases at J, with 12 bases between. The germline gives CDR1 MNHEY, CDR2 SVGAGI. The CDR3 runs to 13 residues. The CDR3 DNA reads TGTGCCAGCAGTGACTGGGGGGGCGAGACCCAGTACTTC. It yields the protein CASSDWGGETQYF.

This clone was counted a few times. V usage is TRBV30 and J usage is TRBJ1-2, with 12 bases fitting TRBD1. V shed 3 bases and J 4 bases; nucleotides not matched to a gene: 9. The CDR3 consists of 16 residues. CDR1 is GTSNPN, CDR2 SVGIG, per germline (reference sequence). The CDR3 coding sequence is TGTGCCTGGAGACCGGGACAGGGGGCACTAGGCTATGGCTACACCTTC. Translation: CAWRPGQGALGYGYTF. The full variable domain, completed using reference TRBV30 and TRBJ1-2, is SQTIHQWPATLVQPVGSPLSLECTVEGTSNPNLYWYRQAAGRGLQLLFYSVGIGQISSEVPQNLSASRPQDRQFILSSKKLLLSDSGFYLCAWRPGQGALGYGYTFGSGTRLTVV.

In the case of this clone: The sample carries other DNA sequences with the same CDR3. The chain carries TRBV5-1 and TRBJ2-3; 7 bases match TRBD1. J was trimmed by 1 base and V by 4 bases; bases with no gene match: 3. The CDR3 has 14 amino acids. Germline V CDR1 and CDR2: SGHRS, YFSETQ. The CDR3 DNA reads as TGCGCCAGCAGCCCAGGACAGGGCACAGATACGCAGTATTTT. It codes for CASSPGQGTDTQYF.

This clone has only a few counts. The gene calls are TRBV7-2 and TRBJ2-7, with D possibly TRBD2 on 5 matching bases. In germline, CDR1 is SGHTA, CDR2 FQGNSA. Trimming took off 4 bases at V and 7 bases at J, with 17 bases between the two ends. This CDR3 has 14 residues. In nucleotides, the CDR3 is TGTGCCAGCAGCTCTGCCTTTACGTGGACTGAGCAGTACTTC. Residues: CASSSAFTWTEQYF.

In its sample, this clone was seen a few times. This sequence joins TRBV4-3 and TRBJ2-1, with 7 bases identical to TRBD1. The germline gives CDR1 LGHNA, CDR2 YSLEER. V was pared by 5 bases and J by 6 bases, with 7 bases of the junction left unmatched. CDR3 length equals 14 residues. The CDR3 DNA is TGCGCCAGCAGCACGGACAGGTTTAGCAATGAGCAGTTCTTC. Translated: CASSTDRFSNEQFF.

The genes are TRBV15 and TRBJ1-5; a weak D match, TRBD1 (5 bases). Looked up from germline, CDR1 is LNHNV and CDR2 is YYDKDF (reference sequence). The CDR3 is 14 amino acids. V shed 0 bases and J shed 10 bases, with 13 bases lying between them. The CDR3: CATSRDPWGGPQHF. The CDR3 DNA reads as TGTGCCACCAGCAGAGATCCGTGGGGGGGACCCCAGCATTTT.